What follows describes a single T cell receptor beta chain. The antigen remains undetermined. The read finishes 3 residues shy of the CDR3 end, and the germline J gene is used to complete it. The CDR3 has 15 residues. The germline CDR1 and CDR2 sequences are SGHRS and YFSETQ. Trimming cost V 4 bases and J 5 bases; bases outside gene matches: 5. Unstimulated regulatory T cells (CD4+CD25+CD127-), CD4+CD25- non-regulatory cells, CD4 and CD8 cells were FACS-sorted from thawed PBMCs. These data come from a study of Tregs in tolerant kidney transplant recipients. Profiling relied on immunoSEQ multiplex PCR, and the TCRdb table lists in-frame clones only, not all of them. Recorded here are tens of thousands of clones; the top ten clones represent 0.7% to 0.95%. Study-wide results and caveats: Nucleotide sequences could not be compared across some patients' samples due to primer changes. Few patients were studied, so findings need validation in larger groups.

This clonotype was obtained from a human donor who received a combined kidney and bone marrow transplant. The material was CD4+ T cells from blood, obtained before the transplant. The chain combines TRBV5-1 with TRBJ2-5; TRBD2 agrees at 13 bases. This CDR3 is CASSQGLAGRETQYF. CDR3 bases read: TGCGCCAGCAGCCAGGGACTAGCGGGACGCGAGACC.